The 6 T cell receptor beta chains given below trace back to one sample, sequenced in a study of T cell changes during pregnancy in multiple sclerosis. Generated by immunoSEQ multiplex PCR, the TCRdb table keeps only in-frame clones and is missing some. The table has tens of thousands of clones, 91% seen once. The sequences come from peripheral blood, collected in the third trimester of pregnancy. The receptors were sampled from a female donor in good health, enrolled as a control in a pregnancy study.

The chain is built from TRBV6-5 and TRBJ1-1; TRBD1 matches at 7 bases. This CDR3 is built from 12 residues. Losses at the gene ends were 6 bases for V and 10 bases for J; bases not matched to a gene: 8. Per the germline V gene, CDR1 is MNHEY and CDR2 is SVGAGI. The DNA for the CDR3 is TGTGCCAGCAGCCCCAACAGGGACAGAGCTTTCTTT. This sequence encodes CASSPNRDRAFF.

V is TRBV7-9 and J is TRBJ1-1, with 8 bases identical to TRBD1. CDR3 size: 15 residues. The germline CDR1 and CDR2 sequences are SEHNR and FQNEAQ (reference sequence). V lost 5 bases to trimming and J lost 2 bases; unmatched junction nucleotides: 7. CDR3 residues: CASSPRTGSNTEAFF. DNA for the CDR3: TGTGCCAGCAGCCCGAGGACAGGGTCCAACACTGAAGCTTTCTTT.

J is TRBJ1-4 and V is TRBV15; no reliable D call. Germline loops: CDR1 LNHNV, CDR2 YYDKDF (reference sequence). The V end was cut by 5 bases, the J end by 5 bases, with 18 bases between. The CDR3 loop spans 16 amino acids. Written as DNA, the CDR3 is TGTGCCACCAGCCGAGGGCCGTCCCGCCAAAATGAAAAACTGTTTTTT. This sequence encodes CATSRGPSRQNEKLFF. Based on the CDR3 plus reference TRBV15 and TRBJ1-4, the full variable domain is DAMVIQNPRYQVTQFGKPVTLSCSQTLNHNVMYWYQQKSSQAPKLLFHYYDKDFNNEADTPDNFQSRRPNTSFCFLDIRSPGLGDTAMYLCATSRGPSRQNEKLFFGSGTQLSVL.

The chain employs TRBV6-5 and TRBJ2-3, with D perhaps matching TRBD2 (6 bases). CDR1 and CDR2 from the germline V gene are MNHEY and SVGAGI. CDR3 length: 14 amino acids. Trimming took off 6 bases at V and 1 base at J, with 11 bases between the two ends. The CDR3 protein is CASRAGWGTDTQYF. The CDR3 coding sequence is TGTGCCAGCAGAGCGGGTTGGGGCACAGATACGCAGTATTTT.

V gene TRBV11-3 combines with J gene TRBJ1-1; 7 nucleotides align to TRBD1. The CDR3 contains 13 residues. Germline V gene sequence: CDR1 SGHNT, CDR2 YENEEA. J was trimmed by 2 bases and V by 5 bases; bases with no gene match: 2. The CDR3 loop is CASSPGGNTEAFF. Here the CDR3 DNA reads TGTGCCAGCAGCCCAGGGGGTAACACTGAAGCTTTCTTT.

The rearrangement uses TRBV7-2 and TRBJ2-3; maybe TRBD1 (6 bases). The CDR3 is made up of 15 amino acids. CDR1 and CDR2 (germline): SGHTA, FQGNSA. Trimming shortened V by 5 bases and J by 0 bases, and 12 bases separated the two germline ends. CDR3 region: CASSRRDTSTDTQYF. The CDR3 DNA sequence: TGTGCCAGCAGCCGTCGGGACACAAGCACAGATACGCAGTATTTT. Combining the CDR3 with reference TRBV7-2 and TRBJ2-3 gives the whole variable domain GAGVSQSPSNKVTEKGKDVELRCDPISGHTALYWYRQSLGQGLEFLIYFQGNSAPDKSGLPSDRFSAERTGGSVSTLTIQRTQQEDSAVYLCASSRRDTSTDTQYFGPGTRLTVL.